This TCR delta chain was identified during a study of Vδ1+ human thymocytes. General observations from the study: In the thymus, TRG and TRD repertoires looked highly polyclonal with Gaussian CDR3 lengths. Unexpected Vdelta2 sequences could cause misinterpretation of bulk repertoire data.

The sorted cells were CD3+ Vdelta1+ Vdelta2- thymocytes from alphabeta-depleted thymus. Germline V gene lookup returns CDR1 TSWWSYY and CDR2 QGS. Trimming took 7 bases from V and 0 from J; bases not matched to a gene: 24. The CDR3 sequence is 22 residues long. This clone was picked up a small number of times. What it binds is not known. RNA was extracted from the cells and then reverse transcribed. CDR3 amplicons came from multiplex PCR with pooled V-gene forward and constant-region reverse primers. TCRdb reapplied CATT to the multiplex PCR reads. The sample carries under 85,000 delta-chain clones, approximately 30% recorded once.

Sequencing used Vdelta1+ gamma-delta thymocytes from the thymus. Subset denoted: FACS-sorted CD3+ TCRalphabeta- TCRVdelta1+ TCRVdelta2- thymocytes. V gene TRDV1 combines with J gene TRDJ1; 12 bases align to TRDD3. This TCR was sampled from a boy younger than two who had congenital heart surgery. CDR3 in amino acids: CALVIGPPAGGYARGYTDKLIF. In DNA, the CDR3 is TGTGCTCTTGTCATAGGCCCACCGGCTGGGGGATACGCTCGGGGTTACACCGATAAACTCATCTTT.